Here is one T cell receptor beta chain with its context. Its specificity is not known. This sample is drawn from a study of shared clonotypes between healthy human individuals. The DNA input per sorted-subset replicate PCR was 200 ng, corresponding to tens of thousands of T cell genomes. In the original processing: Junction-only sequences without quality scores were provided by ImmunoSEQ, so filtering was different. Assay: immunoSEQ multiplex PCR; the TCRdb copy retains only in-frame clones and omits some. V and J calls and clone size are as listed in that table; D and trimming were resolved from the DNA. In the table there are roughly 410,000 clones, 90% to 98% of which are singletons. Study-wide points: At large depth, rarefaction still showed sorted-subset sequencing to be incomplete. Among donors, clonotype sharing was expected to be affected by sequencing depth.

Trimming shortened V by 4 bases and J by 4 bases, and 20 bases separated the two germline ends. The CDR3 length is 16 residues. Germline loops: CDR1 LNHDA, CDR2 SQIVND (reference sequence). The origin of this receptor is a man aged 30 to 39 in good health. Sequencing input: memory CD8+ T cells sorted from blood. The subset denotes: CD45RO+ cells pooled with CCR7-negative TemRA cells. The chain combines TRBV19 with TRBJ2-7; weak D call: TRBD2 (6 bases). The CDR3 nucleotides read TGTGCCAGTAGTACCTCTAGCGTTGGTGGCGGGTACGAGCAGTACTTC. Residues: CASSTSSVGGGYEQYF.